This entry lists 11 T cell receptor beta chains sequenced from one sample in a study of cytomegalovirus exposure and HLA in healthy donors. The PCR was carried out with 60 Vbeta primers and 13 Jbeta primers. Generated by immunoSEQ multiplex PCR, the TCRdb table keeps only in-frame clones and is missing some. The sample shows some 120,000 clones, under 90% of them seen only once. Specimen: PBMCs. Every receptor here comes from a woman in her twenties or thirties in good health and CMV-seronegative.

This chain connects TRBV6-4 to TRBJ2-1; 11 positions agree with TRBD2. The CDR3 contains 15 residues. The V gene end was trimmed by 5 bases and the J gene end by 3 bases; junction bases not matched to a gene: 3. Germline V lookup: CDR1 MRHNA, CDR2 SNTAGT. CDR3 in DNA: TGTGCCAGCAGTACCGGGACTAGCGGCTACAATGAGCAGTTCTTC. Its translation: CASSTGTSGYNEQFF.

This clone was seen a few times. The chain uses TRBV28 and TRBJ2-5; 10 positions match TRBD2. CDR3 length: 17 amino acids. V trimming: 6 bases; J trimming: 5 bases; junction bases outside the gene matches: 15. Germline assignment: CDR1 MDHEN and CDR2 SYDVKM. The DNA of the CDR3 is TGTGCCAGCAGCTCACGCCTCGGGACTAGCGTGCGGGAGACCCAGTACTTC. Residues: CASSSRLGTSVRETQYF.

V and J are TRBV6-6 and TRBJ2-7; 8 nucleotides agree with TRBD2. Germline CDR1 is MNHNY and CDR2 is SVGAGI (reference sequence). V trimming: 5 bases; J trimming: 0 bases; junction bases outside the gene matches: 9. The CDR3 runs 16 residues. The CDR3 region is CASSPRGGEGSYEQYF. The CDR3 nucleotides are TGTGCCAGCAGTCCACGGGGGGGGGAGGGCTCCTACGAGCAGTACTTC.

The rearrangement joins TRBV11-3 to TRBJ2-3; 11 nucleotides agree with TRBD2. The germline CDR1 and CDR2 sequences are SGHNT and YENEEA. The CDR3 totals 17 residues. With V trimmed by 1 base and J by 5 bases, 8 bases remained unmatched. The CDR3 DNA sequence: TGTGCCAGCAGCTTAGGGGGTAGCGGGAGGGCCGGAGATACGCAGTATTTT. This encodes CASSLGGSGRAGDTQYF.

This clone has only a few counts. This could be a read error, since a much larger clone is one nucleotide away. This chain uses TRBV30 with TRBJ1-5; D might be TRBD1 (6 bases). CDR1 and CDR2 from the germline V gene are GTSNPN and SVGIG (reference sequence). Trimming took 3 bases from V and 1 from J, leaving 13 bases between them. This CDR3 contains 15 residues. CDR3 bases: TGTGCCTGGAGAATGGGGACACGAAGCAATCAGCCCCAGCATTTT. It is translated as CAWRMGTRSNQPQHF.

The rearrangement links TRBV15 to TRBJ2-2, with a weak D call TRBD2 (6 bases). Germline CDR1 is LNHNV and CDR2 is YYDKDF (reference sequence). Trimming took 2 bases from V and 5 from J, leaving 12 bases between them. The CDR3 runs to 15 residues. The CDR3 nucleotides are TGTGCCACCAGCAGAAATAGCGGCCTTACCGGGGAGCTGTTTTTT. Its translation: CATSRNSGLTGELFF.

V and J are TRBV28 and TRBJ2-3; 8 nucleotides match TRBD1. After removal of 8 bases from V and 1 base from J, the junction contained 5 bases not matched to a gene. This CDR3 contains 14 residues. The germline gives CDR1 MDHEN, CDR2 SYDVKM. CDR3 DNA: TGTGCCAGCCTGTCAGGGGGCGGCACAGATACGCAGTATTTT. As protein: CASLSGGGTDTQYF.

This chain joins TRBV2 and TRBJ2-7; D might be TRBD2 (5 bases). Germline V gives CDR1 SNHLY, CDR2 FYNNEI. V was trimmed by 5 bases and J by 4 bases, leaving 12 bases between them. The CDR3 contains 13 residues. The CDR3: CASSRILEYEQYF. The CDR3 bases are TGTGCCAGCAGTCGGATACTAGAATACGAGCAGTACTTC. Full variable domain (outside the CDR3, taken from reference TRBV2 and TRBJ2-7): EPEVTQTPSHQVTQMGQEVILRCVPISNHLYFYWYRQILGQKVEFLVSFYNNEISEKSEIFDDQFSVERPDGSNFTLKIRSTKLEDSAMYFCASSRILEYEQYFGPGTRLTVT.

This clone was observed a single time. This rearrangement joins TRBV4-1 to TRBJ1-3; weak D call: TRBD1 (5 bases). V lost 6 bases and J 0 bases, leaving 12 bases between the germline ends. The germline V gene has CDR1 MGHRA and CDR2 YSYEKL. The CDR3 runs to 15 residues. The CDR3 bases are TGCGCCAGCAGATCGACAGTAAACTCTGGAAACACCATATATTTT. Translating gives CASRSTVNSGNTIYF.

The CDR3 DNA is TGTGCCAGCAGTTCACGACAGGGGGCTGGCAATGAGCAGTTCTTC. It encodes CASSSRQGAGNEQFF. The V gene is TRBV28, the J gene TRBJ2-1; 10 bases line up with TRBD1. The germline gives CDR1 MDHEN, CDR2 SYDVKM. Trimming at V came to 4 bases and at J to 6 bases, leaving 6 bases not matched to a gene. The CDR3 is made up of 15 amino acids.

The chain combines TRBV5-1 with TRBJ2-5, with D perhaps matching TRBD1 (7 bases). Germline lookup yields CDR1 SGHRS and CDR2 YFSETQ. Trimming pared 5 bases from V and 2 bases from J, leaving 13 bases between. The CDR3 is 14 amino acids. The CDR3 sequence is CASRSQGGQETQYF. The CDR3 DNA is TGCGCCAGCAGGAGTCAGGGGGGACAAGAGACCCAGTACTTC.